The 13 T cell receptor beta chains presented below share a single source sample, sequenced in a study of cytomegalovirus exposure and HLA in healthy donors. PCR amplification relied on 60 Vbeta primers (plus 13 Jbeta primers). TCRdb's table, derived via immunoSEQ multiplex PCR, lists solely in-frame clones and lacks some. Altogether more than 95,000 clones are present, roughly 77% being singletons, with the ten largest covering about 1.8%. The sequencing input was PBMCs. Receptor source: a man aged 18 to 35 in good health and CMV-seronegative.

The V and J genes are TRBV11-2 and TRBJ1-1; a possible D gene is TRBD1 (5 bases). The CDR3 consists of 13 residues. The ends were cut back, 5 bases at V and 7 bases at J, with 14 bases in the middle. Per the germline V gene, CDR1 is SGHAT and CDR2 is FQNNGV. The CDR3 protein is CASSVIGQGEAFF. CDR3 nucleotides: TGTGCCAGCAGCGTTATCGGGCAGGGTGAAGCTTTCTTT.

This clone was seen a few times. The chain has TRBV5-6 and TRBJ1-2, with 10 nucleotides matching TRBD1. The J segment lost 5 bases and the V segment lost 4 bases, leaving 17 bases of the junction unmatched. This CDR3 is built from 18 residues. The V gene's germline CDR1 is SGHDT and CDR2 YYEEEE. CDR3 sequence reads: CASSQGQGTLEGTYGYTF. CDR3 DNA: TGTGCCAGCAGCCAGGGACAGGGGACCTTAGAGGGAACTTATGGCTACACCTTC.

The chain is built from TRBV6-5 and TRBJ2-3, with D unclear. Germline loops: CDR1 MNHEY, CDR2 SVGAGI. V gave up 7 bases and J gave up 2 bases, with 10 bases separating them. This CDR3 is 13 amino acids long. Here the CDR3 DNA reads TGTGCCAGCATTGGGCAAAACACAGATACGCAGTATTTT. Protein sequence: CASIGQNTDTQYF.

The genes are TRBV5-1 and TRBJ2-7; D is possibly TRBD1 (6 bases). Germline-derived CDR1 and CDR2 are SGHRS and YFSETQ. V gave up 4 bases and J gave up 5 bases, with 19 bases separating them. The CDR3 length is 15 residues. The CDR3 sequence: CASSPEQGGIDEQYF. Here the CDR3 DNA reads TGCGCCAGCAGCCCGGAACAGGGCGGAATCGACGAGCAGTACTTC.

This clone was seen only a few times. The junction does not match germline at one end; this may be a read error. The V call is TRBV6-1, the J call TRBJ1-4; 8 bases map to TRBD1. CDR1 is MNHNS and CDR2 is SASEGT in the germline V gene. This CDR3 has 11 residues. The CDR3 loop reads CASSERTGNVF. Here the CDR3 DNA reads TGTGCCAGCAGTGAACGGACAGGGAACGTTTTT.

The chain combines TRBV10-3 with TRBJ2-3; 12 bases align to TRBD2. The CDR3 runs 20 residues. Unmatched junction bases numbered 14, after V lost 4 bases and J lost 0 bases. The germline CDR1 and CDR2 sequences are ENHRY and SYGVKD. The CDR3 region is CAISGTPSGGALTSTDTQYF. CDR3 in DNA: TGTGCCATCAGTGGAACCCCTAGCGGGGGGGCTTTAACTAGCACAGATACGCAGTATTTT.

The rearrangement joins TRBV10-3 to TRBJ1-5, with 7 positions matching TRBD1. This CDR3 has 16 amino acids. J was trimmed by 4 bases and V by 2 bases; bases with no gene match: 8. The germline CDR1 and CDR2 sequences are ENHRY and SYGVKD. CDR3 nucleotides: TGTGCCATCAGTGAGGGGGACAGTGGAAAGAATCAGCCCCAGCATTTT. It yields the protein CAISEGDSGKNQPQHF.

This clone was seen once. This chain joins TRBV4-1 and TRBJ1-2; 8 nucleotides match TRBD1. The CDR3 loop spans 16 amino acids. The trim removed 0 bases at V and 8 bases at J, leaving 11 bases unmatched. Germline CDR1 and CDR2: MGHRA and YSYEKL. The CDR3 DNA sequence: TGCGCCAGCAGCCAAGATCCGGACAGGGTTAAGGGGGGCTACACCTTC. Amino acids: CASSQDPDRVKGGYTF.

A note on this clone: At one end the junction does not follow the germline gene, possibly because of a read error. The chain combines TRBV2 with TRBJ2-7; D perhaps matches TRBD1 (5 bases). The CDR3 runs 13 residues. The germline gives CDR1 SNHLY, CDR2 FYNNEI. The DNA for the CDR3 is TGTGCCAGCATTGAAGGGGCAGCCTACGAGCAGTACTTC. This encodes CASIEGAAYEQYF.

The chain uses TRBV5-6 and TRBJ2-7; possible D gene TRBD1, 5 bases. This CDR3 has 13 amino acids. V dropped 4 bases and J dropped 5 bases, with 13 bases sitting between them. The germline CDR1 and CDR2 sequences are SGHDT and YYEEEE. CDR3: CASSPDRANEQYF. Written as DNA, the CDR3 is TGTGCCAGCAGCCCTGACAGAGCCAACGAGCAGTACTTC.

The chain has TRBV2 and TRBJ2-1; TRBD1 matches 8 bases. Germline loops: CDR1 SNHLY, CDR2 FYNNEI. The CDR3 length is 16 residues. With 6 bases clipped from V and 9 bases from J, the junction kept 16 bases outside the gene matches. The CDR3 DNA reads as TGTGCCAGCAGGGATCCCGGGACAGGCGGTGACACTGAGCAGTTCTTC. This gives the protein CASRDPGTGGDTEQFF.

The chain couples TRBV11-2 to TRBJ1-1; D might be TRBD1 (5 bases). The V end lost 1 base, the J end lost 5 bases, and 8 bases lay between the germline ends. From germline, CDR1 is SGHAT and CDR2 FQNNGV. CDR3 length: 13 amino acids. This CDR3 reads CASSLVGGTEAFF. DNA for the CDR3: TGTGCCAGCAGCTTAGTGGGGGGGACTGAAGCTTTCTTT. Together with reference TRBV11-2 and TRBJ1-1, the CDR3 gives the full variable domain: EAGVAQSPRYKIIEKRQSVAFWCNPISGHATLYWYQQILGQGPKLLIQFQNNGVVDDSQLPKDRFSAERLKGVDSTLKIQPAKLEDSAVYLCASSLVGGTEAFFGQGTRLTVV.

The chain recombines TRBV7-2 with TRBJ2-7; TRBD2 matches at 10 bases. This CDR3 contains 15 residues. Germline V gene data show CDR1 as SGHTA and CDR2 as FQGNSA. V lost 3 bases and J lost 2; bases outside the gene matches: 4. The CDR3 spells CASSFSSGGAYEQYF. Written as DNA, the CDR3 is TGTGCCAGCAGCTTTAGCAGCGGGGGGGCCTACGAGCAGTACTTC.